The clone carrying this T cell receptor beta chain has just a few counts. This CDR3 is built from 14 residues. V was clipped by 1 base and J by 9 bases, with 14 bases between them. Germline V gene sequence: CDR1 SGHDT, CDR2 YYEEEE. The sample originates from a study of identical twins. TCRdb used MiXCR to reprocess the 5' RACE reads, holding one entry per CDR3 protein. The data hold 540,000 or so distinct CDR3 sequences, with more than 20% observed a single time. These same records also appear under a second study, on yellow fever vaccine responses in identical twins.

This TCR was sampled from a woman between 18 and 29 years old in good health. The gene calls are TRBV5-6 and TRBJ1-5; a weak D match, TRBD1 (5 bases). Sequencing used CD4+ T cells sorted from blood. The CDR3 DNA sequence: TGTGCCAGCAGCTTGTGGGGGACGGGTGGGCCCCAGCATTTT. Protein sequence: CASSLWGTGGPQHF.